This T cell receptor (beta chain) was sequenced in a study of T cell responses to AZD1222 COVID-19 vaccine (dated by TCRdb to the early 2020s). Turning to the overall study: Because spike-specific TCR depth and breadth did not differ between the two schedules, AZD1222 recipients who got a second dose at roughly 4 weeks were pooled with those who got a second dose at roughly 12 weeks. Enrollment into the trials was organized by age into subgroups of 18-55, 56-69 and 70-plus years, and those subgroups contained approximately 150, 30 and 60 TCR-sequenced participants, respectively. TCR sequencing was performed for 233 trial participants, of whom roughly 200 were given two doses of AZD1222 and around 26 were given two doses of MenACWY control vaccine.

The CDR3 regions of human TCRbeta chains were subjected to immunosequencing. The study's processing was this. TCRs in the repertoires were matched against a reference library of SARS-CoV-2-specific TCRs that had been generated with the MIRA antigen-specificity platform. Breadth was defined as the fraction of unique TCRs that were SARS-CoV-2-associated, and depth was defined as the fraction of total T cells that were SARS-CoV-2-associated. Each spike-specific TCR was assigned to its reactive spike region and to a CD4 or CD8 class using the MIRA data. Log10-transformed breadth and depth values were compared by one-way ANOVA with Sidak's multiple comparisons tests. TCRdb mirrors the immuneACCESS table, restricted to in-frame sequences. Some clones are absent from its copies; in checked studies, under half trace to an unresolved V gene, and the reason for the others is unknown. The V and J calls and clone size are taken from that table; D and trimming were inferred from the DNA. A total of 80,000 to 95,000 clones appear in this sample, around 73% of them only once. Around a fifth of the sample is taken by the ten largest.

A word on this clone: Its specific antigen is unknown. Per-base quality was not reported, and no clone a single base away is much larger than it.

General study outcomes and caveats: Vaccine-associated CD4 TCRs spanned the whole spike protein, with dominant responses in regions 160-218 and 743-854. After two AZD1222 doses, spike-specific TCR breadth and depth were significantly higher than at day 0 and than in MenACWY recipients. Participants were mostly white British and included more females than males, and it was suggested by the authors that clonal diversity may have been underestimated. Because no day 14 peak-response samples were available, the repertoires could be characterized only after the peak T cell response. Reportedly, close to half of the unique spike-specific TCRs recognized epitopes lying outside the regions that are mutated in the B.1.351 and B.1.1.7 variants. The 56-69-year group was small, and its depth increase did not reach significance, likely because of low power. Conclusions about previously exposed vaccinees are limited, since just five or six AZD1222 recipients were seropositive for SARS-CoV-2 at baseline.

In the paper's terms, the time point label means: baseline before first vaccination. Vaccinee samples were obtained from the UK trials COV001 and COV002, which included a single-blind randomized controlled phase 2/3 trial of AZD1222 (ChAdOx1 nCoV-19) in healthy adults. For TCRbeta chain sequencing, PBMC samples were collected from trial participants at day 0 and at day 28 after the second dose. Between the V and J ends, shortened by 4 bases and 0 bases respectively, the junction contains 16 bases. The CDR3 contains 17 residues, cysteine and phenylalanine counted. The only DNA kept is the CDR3, 51 bases in frame from the first base. The germline V gene provides CDR1 MNHEY and CDR2 SVGEGT.

The sequencing here drew on peripheral blood, taken on day 0 of AZD1222 vaccination. Recombination linked TRBV6-2 or TRBV6-3 to TRBJ2-1; a confident D gene designation cannot be given. This sequence was found in an adult in good health. In nucleotide form, the sequence is TGTGCCAGCAGTTCAATCCTAGACCCGAGCTCCTACAATGAGCAGTTCTTC. The resulting protein is CASSSILDPSSYNEQFF.